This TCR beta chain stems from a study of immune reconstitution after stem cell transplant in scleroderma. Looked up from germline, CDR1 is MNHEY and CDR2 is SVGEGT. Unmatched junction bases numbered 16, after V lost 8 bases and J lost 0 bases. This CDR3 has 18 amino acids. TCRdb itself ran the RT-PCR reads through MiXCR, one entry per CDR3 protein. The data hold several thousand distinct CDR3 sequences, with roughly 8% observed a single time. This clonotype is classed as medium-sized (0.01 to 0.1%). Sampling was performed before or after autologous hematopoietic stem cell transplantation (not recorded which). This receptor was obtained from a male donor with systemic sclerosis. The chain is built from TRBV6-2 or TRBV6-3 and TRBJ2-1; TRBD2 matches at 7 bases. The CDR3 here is CASGTGTTEPISYNEQFF. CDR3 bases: TGTGCCAGCGGTACCGGGACTACCGAACCTATCTCCTACAATGAGCAGTTCTTC.